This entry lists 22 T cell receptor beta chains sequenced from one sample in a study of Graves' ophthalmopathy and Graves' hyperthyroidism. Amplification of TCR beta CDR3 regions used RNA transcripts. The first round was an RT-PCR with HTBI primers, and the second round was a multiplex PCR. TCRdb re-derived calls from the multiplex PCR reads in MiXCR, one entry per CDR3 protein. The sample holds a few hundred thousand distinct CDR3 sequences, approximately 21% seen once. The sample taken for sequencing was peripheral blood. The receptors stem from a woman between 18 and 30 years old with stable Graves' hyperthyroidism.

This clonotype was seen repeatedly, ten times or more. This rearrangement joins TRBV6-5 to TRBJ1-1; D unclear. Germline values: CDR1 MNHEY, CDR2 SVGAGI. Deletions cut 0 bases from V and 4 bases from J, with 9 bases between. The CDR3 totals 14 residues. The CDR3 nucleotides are TGTGCCAGCAGTTACTCAGGGCTGCGCACTGAAGCTTTCTTT. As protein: CASSYSGLRTEAFF.

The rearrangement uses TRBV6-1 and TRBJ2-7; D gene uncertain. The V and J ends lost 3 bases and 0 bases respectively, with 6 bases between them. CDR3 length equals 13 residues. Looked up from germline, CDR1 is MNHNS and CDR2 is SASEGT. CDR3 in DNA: TGTGCCAGCAGTGATACTACCTCCTACGAGCAGTACTTC. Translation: CASSDTTSYEQYF.

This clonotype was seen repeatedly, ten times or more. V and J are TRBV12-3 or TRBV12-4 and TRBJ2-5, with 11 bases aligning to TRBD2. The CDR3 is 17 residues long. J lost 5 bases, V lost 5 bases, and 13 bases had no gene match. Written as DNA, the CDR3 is TGTGCCAGCAGTCTGCAAAGACGGACTAGCGGGTTTGAGACCCAGTACTTC. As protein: CASSLQRRTSGFETQYF.

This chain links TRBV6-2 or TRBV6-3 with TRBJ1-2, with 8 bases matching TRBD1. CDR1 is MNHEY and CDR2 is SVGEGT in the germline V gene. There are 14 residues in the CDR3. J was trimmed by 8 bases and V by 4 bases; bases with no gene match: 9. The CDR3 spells CASSSPGGLRGYTF. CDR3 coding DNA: TGTGCCAGCAGTTCCCCAGGGGGCCTAAGGGGCTACACCTTC.

Written as DNA, the CDR3 is TGTGCCAGCAGCTTAGTGGGCCCCGAGGACGAGCAGTACTTC. Encoded protein: CASSLVGPEDEQYF. This chain uses TRBV7-8 with TRBJ2-7; D ambiguous. CDR3 length equals 14 residues. The V gene lost 1 base and the J gene lost 5 bases, with 12 bases spanning the gap. CDR1 is SGHVS and CDR2 is FQNEAQ in the germline V gene.

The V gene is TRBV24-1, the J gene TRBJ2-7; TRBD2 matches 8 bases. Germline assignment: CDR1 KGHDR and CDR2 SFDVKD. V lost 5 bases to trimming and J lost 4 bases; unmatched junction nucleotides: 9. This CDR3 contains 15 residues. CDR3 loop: CATSASGGKRYEQYF. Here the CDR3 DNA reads TGTGCCACCAGTGCCTCGGGAGGGAAAAGGTACGAGCAGTACTTC.

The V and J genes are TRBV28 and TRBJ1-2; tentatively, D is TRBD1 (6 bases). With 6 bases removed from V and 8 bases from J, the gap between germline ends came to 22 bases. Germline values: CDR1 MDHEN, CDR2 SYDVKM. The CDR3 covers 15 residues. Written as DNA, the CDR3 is TGTGCCAGCAGCCATGCCGCGGCAGGGGAGTTGGGCTACACCTTC. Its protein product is CASSHAAAGELGYTF.

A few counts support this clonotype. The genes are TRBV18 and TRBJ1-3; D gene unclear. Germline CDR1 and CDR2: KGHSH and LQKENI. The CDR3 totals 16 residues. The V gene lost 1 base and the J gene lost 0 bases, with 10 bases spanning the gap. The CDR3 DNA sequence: TGTGCCAGCTCACCACGTGCCAGCAGCTCTGGAAACACCATATATTTT. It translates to CASSPRASSSGNTIYF.

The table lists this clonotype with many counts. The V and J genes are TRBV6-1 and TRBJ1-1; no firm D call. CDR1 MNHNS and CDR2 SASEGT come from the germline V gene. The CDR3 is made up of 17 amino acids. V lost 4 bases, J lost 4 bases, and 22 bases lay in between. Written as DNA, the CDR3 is TGTGCCAGCAGTGCCGTCGTTGTAAGGCCCGAGGGCACTGAAGCTTTCTTT. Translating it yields CASSAVVVRPEGTEAFF.

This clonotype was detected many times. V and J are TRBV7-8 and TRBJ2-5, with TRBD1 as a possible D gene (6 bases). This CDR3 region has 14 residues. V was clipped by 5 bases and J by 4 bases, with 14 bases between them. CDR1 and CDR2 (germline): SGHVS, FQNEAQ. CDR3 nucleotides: TGTGCCAGCAGCGCCTCGACAGGAGGAGAGACCCAGTACTTC. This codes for CASSASTGGETQYF.

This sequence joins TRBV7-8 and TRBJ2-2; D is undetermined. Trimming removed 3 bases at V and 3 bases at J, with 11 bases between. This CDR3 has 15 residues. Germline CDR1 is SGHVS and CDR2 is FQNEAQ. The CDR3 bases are TGTGCCAGCAGCTTCCCCAGTTGGGACACCGGGGAGCTGTTTTTT. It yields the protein CASSFPSWDTGELFF.

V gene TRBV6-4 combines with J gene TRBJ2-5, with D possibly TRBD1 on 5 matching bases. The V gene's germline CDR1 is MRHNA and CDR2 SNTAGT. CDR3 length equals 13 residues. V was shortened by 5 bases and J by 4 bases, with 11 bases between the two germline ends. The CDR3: CASSWGRAETQYF. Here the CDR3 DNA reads TGTGCCAGCAGTTGGGGCAGGGCAGAGACCCAGTACTTC.

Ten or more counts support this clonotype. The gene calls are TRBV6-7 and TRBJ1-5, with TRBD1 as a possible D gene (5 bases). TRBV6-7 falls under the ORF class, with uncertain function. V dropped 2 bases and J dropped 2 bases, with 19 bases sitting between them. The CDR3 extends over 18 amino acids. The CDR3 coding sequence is TGTGCCAGCAGTTACCCCGAGAGAGGCAGGGAACGCAATCAGCCCCAGCATTTT. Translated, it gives CASSYPERGRERNQPQHF.

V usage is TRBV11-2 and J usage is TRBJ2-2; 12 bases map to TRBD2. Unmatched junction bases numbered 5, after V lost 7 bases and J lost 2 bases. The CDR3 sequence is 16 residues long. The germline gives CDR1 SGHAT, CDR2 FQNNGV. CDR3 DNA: TGTGCCAGCACCCACGGACTAGCGGGAAACACCGGGGAGCTGTTTTTT. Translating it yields CASTHGLAGNTGELFF.

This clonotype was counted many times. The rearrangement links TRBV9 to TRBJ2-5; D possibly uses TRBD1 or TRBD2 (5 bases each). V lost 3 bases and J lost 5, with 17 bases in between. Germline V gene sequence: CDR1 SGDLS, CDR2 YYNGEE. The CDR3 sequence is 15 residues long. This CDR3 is CASSAAGTPGETQYF. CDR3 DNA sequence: TGTGCCAGCAGCGCGGCTGGGACCCCCGGGGAGACCCAGTACTTC.

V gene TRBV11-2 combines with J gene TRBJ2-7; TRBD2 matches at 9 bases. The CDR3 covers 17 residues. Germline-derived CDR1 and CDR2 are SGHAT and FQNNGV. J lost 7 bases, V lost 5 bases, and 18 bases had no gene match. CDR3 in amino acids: CASSEDPRLAVPREQYF. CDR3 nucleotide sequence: TGTGCCAGCAGCGAAGACCCTCGACTAGCGGTCCCCCGGGAGCAGTACTTC.

The CDR3 nucleotides are TGTGCCAGCAGTGAAAACCCATACACCGGGGAGCTGTTTTTT. It is translated as CASSENPYTGELFF. The chain links TRBV6-1 to TRBJ2-2; D gene uncertain. V was pared by 2 bases and J by 3 bases, with 7 bases between. The germline V gene encodes CDR1 MNHNS and CDR2 SASEGT. The CDR3 runs to 14 residues.

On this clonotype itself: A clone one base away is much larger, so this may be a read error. The DNA for the CDR3 is TGCAGTGCCAGGACTAGGGTCATGGCGACCCAGTACTTC. It yields the protein CSARTRVMATQYF. The chain uses TRBV20-1 and TRBJ2-5; 7 bases fit TRBD2. The CDR3 runs to 13 residues. CDR1 DFQATT and CDR2 SNEGSKA come from the germline V gene (reference sequence). The trim removed 6 bases at V and 7 bases at J, leaving 11 bases unmatched.

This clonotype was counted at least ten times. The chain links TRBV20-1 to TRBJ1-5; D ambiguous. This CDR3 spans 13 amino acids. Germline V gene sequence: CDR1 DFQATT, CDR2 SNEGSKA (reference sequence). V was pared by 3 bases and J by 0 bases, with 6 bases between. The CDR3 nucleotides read TGCAGTGCTAGCCGTAATAGCAATCAGCCCCAGCATTTT. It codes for CSASRNSNQPQHF.

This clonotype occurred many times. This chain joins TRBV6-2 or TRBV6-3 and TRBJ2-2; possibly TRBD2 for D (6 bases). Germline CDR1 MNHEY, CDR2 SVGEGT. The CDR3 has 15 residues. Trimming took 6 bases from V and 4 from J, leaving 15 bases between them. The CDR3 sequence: CASREGVMFTGELFF. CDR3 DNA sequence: TGTGCCAGCAGGGAGGGAGTCATGTTCACCGGGGAGCTGTTTTTT.

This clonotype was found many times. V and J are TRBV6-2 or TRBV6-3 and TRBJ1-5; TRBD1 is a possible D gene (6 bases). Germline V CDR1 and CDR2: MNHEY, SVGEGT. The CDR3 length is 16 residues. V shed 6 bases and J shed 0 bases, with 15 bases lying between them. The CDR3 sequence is CASSLRQAYSNQPQHF. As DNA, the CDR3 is TGTGCCAGCAGCCTCCGACAGGCCTATAGCAATCAGCCCCAGCATTTT.

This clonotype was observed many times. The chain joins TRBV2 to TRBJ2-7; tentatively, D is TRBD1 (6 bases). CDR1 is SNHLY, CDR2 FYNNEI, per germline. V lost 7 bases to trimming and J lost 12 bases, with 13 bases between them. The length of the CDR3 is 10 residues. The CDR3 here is CASKTGRLYF. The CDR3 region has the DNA TGTGCCAGCAAGACAGGACGGTTGTACTTC.